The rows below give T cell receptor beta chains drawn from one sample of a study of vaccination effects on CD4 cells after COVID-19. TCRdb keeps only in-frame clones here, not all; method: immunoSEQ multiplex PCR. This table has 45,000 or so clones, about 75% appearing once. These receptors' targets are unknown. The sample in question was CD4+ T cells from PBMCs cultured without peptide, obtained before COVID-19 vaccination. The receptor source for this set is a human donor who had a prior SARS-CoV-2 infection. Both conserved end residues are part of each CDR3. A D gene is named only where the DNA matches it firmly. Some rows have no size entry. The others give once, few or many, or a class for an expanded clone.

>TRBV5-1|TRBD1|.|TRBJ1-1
CASSTQGPNTEAFF
TGCGCCAGCAGCACACAGGGGCCGAACACTGAAGCTTTCTTT
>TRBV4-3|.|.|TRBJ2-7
CASSRGQGAGEGYEQYF
TGCGCCAGCAGCCGCGGACAGGGAGCGGGAGAAGGCTACGAGCAGTACTTC
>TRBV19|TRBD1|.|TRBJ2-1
CASSSTGVWEQFF
TGTGCCAGTAGTTCGACAGGGGTGTGGGAGCAGTTCTTC
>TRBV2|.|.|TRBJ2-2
CASSELAGELFF
TGTGCCAGCAGTGAGTTAGCCGGGGAGCTGTTTTTT
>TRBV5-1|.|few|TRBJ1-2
CASSFVHPYGYTF
TGCGCCAGCAGCTTTGTCCACCCCTATGGCTACACCTTC
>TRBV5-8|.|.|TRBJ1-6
CASSLGRENSPLHF
TGTGCCAGCAGCCTAGGACGAGAGAATTCACCCCTCCACTTT
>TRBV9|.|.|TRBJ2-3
CASSVGVSHTQYF
TGTGCCAGCAGCGTAGGGGTGAGTCATACGCAGTATTTT
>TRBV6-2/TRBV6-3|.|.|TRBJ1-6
CASSSSQGFAAPLHF
TGTGCCAGCAGCTCATCGCAGGGGTTTGCGGCACCCCTCCACTTT
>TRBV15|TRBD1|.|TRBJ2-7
CATSSGQEGPHEQYF
TGTGCCACCAGCTCGGGACAGGAGGGTCCTCACGAGCAGTACTTC
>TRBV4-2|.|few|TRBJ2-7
CASSQPERGTSSYEQYF
TGTGCCAGCAGCCAGCCGGAAAGGGGCACTAGCTCCTACGAGCAGTACTTC
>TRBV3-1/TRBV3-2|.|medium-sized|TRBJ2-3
CASSLGGGTDTQYF
TGTGCCAGCAGCCTCGGGGGTGGCACAGATACGCAGTATTTT
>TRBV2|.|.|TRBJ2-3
CASAGGTDTQYF
TGTGCCAGCGCAGGGGGCACAGATACGCAGTATTTT
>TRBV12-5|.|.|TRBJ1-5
CASGSRFQPQHF
TGTGCTAGTGGTTCCAGATTTCAGCCCCAGCATTTT
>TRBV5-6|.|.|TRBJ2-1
CASSLVSLDYNEQFF
TGTGCCAGCAGCTTGGTGTCCCTAGACTACAATGAGCAGTTCTTC
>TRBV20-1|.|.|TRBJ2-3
CSALTDTQYF
TGCAGTGCCCTCACAGATACGCAGTATTTT
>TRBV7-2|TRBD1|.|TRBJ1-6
CASSLQTGGYNSPLHF
TGTGCCAGCAGCTTACAGACAGGGGGATATAATTCACCCCTCCACTTT
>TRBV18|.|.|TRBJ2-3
CASSPLGSDTQYF
TGTGCCAGCTCACCACTGGGATCAGATACGCAGTATTTT
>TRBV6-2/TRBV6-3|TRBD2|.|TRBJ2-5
CASSYSLVAGRGQETQYF
TGTGCCAGCAGTTACTCGTTGGTAGCGGGGAGAGGCCAAGAGACCCAGTACTTC
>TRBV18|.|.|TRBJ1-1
CASSPPNRANTEAFF
TGTGCCAGCTCACCACCGAACAGGGCGAACACTGAAGCTTTCTTT
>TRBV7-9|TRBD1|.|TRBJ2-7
CASSRGQGHEQYF
TGTGCCAGCAGCCGTGGACAGGGTCACGAGCAGTACTTC
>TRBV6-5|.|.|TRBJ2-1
CASSRSLGDEQFF
TGTGCCAGCAGTCGAAGCTTAGGCGATGAGCAGTTCTTC
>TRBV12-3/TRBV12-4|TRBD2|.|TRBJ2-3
CASSLSGADTQYF
TGTGCCAGCAGTTTAAGCGGGGCAGATACGCAGTATTTT
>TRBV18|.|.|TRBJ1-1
CASSPPGSYTEAFF
TGTGCCAGCTCACCACCAGGGTCATACACTGAAGCTTTCTTT
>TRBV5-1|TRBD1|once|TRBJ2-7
CASSLAGQAYEQYF
TGCGCCAGCAGCTTGGCAGGACAGGCCTACGAGCAGTACTTC
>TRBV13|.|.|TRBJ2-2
CASSLYSGADTGELFF
TGTGCCAGCAGCTTATATTCGGGGGCGGACACCGGGGAGCTGTTTTTT
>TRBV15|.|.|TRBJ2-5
CATSRTPGETQYF
TGTGCCACCAGCAGGACTCCCGGGGAGACCCAGTACTTC